This is a list of T cell receptor beta chains from one sample in a study of regulatory T cells in long-lasting Graves disease. TCRdb redid the calling of the multiplex PCR reads with MiXCR, one entry per CDR3 protein. The sample carries 400,000 to 550,000 distinct CDR3 sequences, 16% recorded once. These data were also reused for a study on T cells in Graves' hyperthyroidism and ophthalmopathy.

Sequencing was performed on peripheral blood mononuclear cells (PBMCs), taken at new diagnosis, from a patient treated with antithyroid drugs. The origin of the receptors is a woman between 18 and 29 years old with Graves disease. CDR3s include the opening cysteine and the closing phenylalanine or tryptophan. Fields, in order: J gene, V gene, D gene, clone size, CDR3 DNA, CDR3 protein. D genes are given only for firm matches. Rows give clone size only sometimes, using once, few, many, or a class for an expanded clone.

j_gene: TRBJ2-7; v_gene: TRBV20-1; d_gene: TRBD2; abundance: many; CDR3nt: TGCAGTACACTTGCGGGAGGGAATCACTACGAGCAGTACTTC; CDR3aa: CSTLAGGNHYEQYF
j_gene: TRBJ2-7; v_gene: TRBV4-3; d_gene: -; abundance: -; CDR3nt: TGCGCCAGCAGCCAAGTCGCCGGATACTACGAGCAGTACTTC; CDR3aa: CASSQVAGYYEQYF
j_gene: TRBJ1-1; v_gene: TRBV29-1; d_gene: -; abundance: few; CDR3nt: TGCAGCGTTGAGGGAGGGAGGAGCGCTGAAGCTTTCTTT; CDR3aa: CSVEGGRSAEAFF
j_gene: TRBJ1-4; v_gene: TRBV6-2/TRBV6-3; d_gene: TRBD1; abundance: -; CDR3nt: TGTGCCAGCAGTGAAGGCAGGGGGCACGAAAAACTGTTTTTT; CDR3aa: CASSEGRGHEKLFF
j_gene: TRBJ1-1; v_gene: TRBV20-1; d_gene: TRBD1; abundance: -; CDR3nt: TGCAGTGCCCCGGACAGGGAGCGGGAAGCTTTCTTT; CDR3aa: CSAPDREREAFF
j_gene: TRBJ2-7; v_gene: TRBV29-1; d_gene: TRBD2; abundance: -; CDR3nt: TGCAGCGTTGAAGAGTTCGCTAGCGGGAGTAGGTTGGACGAGCAGTACTTC; CDR3aa: CSVEEFASGSRLDEQYF
j_gene: TRBJ2-1; v_gene: TRBV6-1; d_gene: -; abundance: many; CDR3nt: TGTGCCAGCAACTACTACAATGAGCAGTTCTTC; CDR3aa: CASNYYNEQFF
j_gene: TRBJ1-3; v_gene: TRBV7-9; d_gene: -; abundance: -; CDR3nt: TGTGCCAGCAGCCCACAGATAGGCGGAAACACCATATATTTT; CDR3aa: CASSPQIGGNTIYF
j_gene: TRBJ2-1; v_gene: TRBV4-1; d_gene: -; abundance: -; CDR3nt: TGCGCCAGCAGCCCATGGGGCAATGAGCAGTTCTTC; CDR3aa: CASSPWGNEQFF
j_gene: TRBJ2-7; v_gene: TRBV7-2; d_gene: TRBD2; abundance: many; CDR3nt: TGTGCCAGCAGCTTAGGTGCAGGACTAGCGGGAGGGCCAAAGCAGTACTTC; CDR3aa: CASSLGAGLAGGPKQYF
j_gene: TRBJ2-1; v_gene: TRBV29-1; d_gene: -; abundance: many; CDR3nt: TGCAGCGTTGAACCCACGGGTCCAACCTACAATGAGCAGTTCTTC; CDR3aa: CSVEPTGPTYNEQFF
j_gene: TRBJ2-5; v_gene: TRBV7-2; d_gene: -; abundance: -; CDR3nt: TGTGCCAGCAGCTTAGGAGGGGCCCAGGAGGCCCAGTACTTC; CDR3aa: CASSLGGAQEAQYF
j_gene: TRBJ1-5; v_gene: TRBV6-1; d_gene: TRBD1; abundance: -; CDR3nt: TGTGCCAGCAGAACAGGGGGCGGACAGCCCCAGCATTTT; CDR3aa: CASRTGGGQPQHF
j_gene: TRBJ1-1; v_gene: TRBV28; d_gene: -; abundance: -; CDR3nt: TGTGCCAGCAGTTTAGGAGGGGCGCGGACTGAAGCTTTCTTT; CDR3aa: CASSLGGARTEAFF
j_gene: TRBJ2-5; v_gene: TRBV6-1; d_gene: TRBD2; abundance: many; CDR3nt: TGTGCCAGCAGAGAACTAGCGGAGGGATGGGAGACCCAGTACTTC; CDR3aa: CASRELAEGWETQYF
j_gene: TRBJ2-1; v_gene: TRBV7-2; d_gene: -; abundance: many; CDR3nt: TGTGCCAGCAGCTTAGGCAGTGAGCAGTTCTTC; CDR3aa: CASSLGSEQFF
j_gene: TRBJ2-5; v_gene: TRBV5-1; d_gene: -; abundance: few; CDR3nt: TGCGCCAGCAGCTTGGGAGGGCAGGCAGAGACCCAGTACTTC; CDR3aa: CASSLGGQAETQYF
j_gene: TRBJ2-7; v_gene: TRBV5-1; d_gene: -; abundance: -; CDR3nt: TGCGCCAGCAGCAGCTTGTCCTCTCGATACGAGCAGTACTTC; CDR3aa: CASSSLSSRYEQYF
j_gene: TRBJ2-2; v_gene: TRBV5-6; d_gene: TRBD2; abundance: few; CDR3nt: TGTGCCAGCAGCTGGGGACTAGCGGGAGAGACCGGGGAGCTGTTTTTT; CDR3aa: CASSWGLAGETGELFF
j_gene: TRBJ1-2; v_gene: TRBV28; d_gene: -; abundance: many; CDR3nt: TGTGCCAGCAGTCCCAATTATGGCATCTATGGCTACACCTTC; CDR3aa: CASSPNYGIYGYTF
j_gene: TRBJ2-7; v_gene: TRBV6-1; d_gene: TRBD1; abundance: -; CDR3nt: TGCGCCAGCAGCCAAGGACAGGGGCGATCCTACGAGCAGTACTTC; CDR3aa: CASSQGQGRSYEQYF
j_gene: TRBJ1-1; v_gene: TRBV5-4; d_gene: -; abundance: -; CDR3nt: TGTGCCAGCAGCTCCGAAGGAGTTTGGGCCACTGAAGCTTTCTTT; CDR3aa: CASSSEGVWATEAFF
j_gene: TRBJ2-7; v_gene: TRBV6-2/TRBV6-3; d_gene: -; abundance: -; CDR3nt: TGTGCCAGCAGTAACGGAGGGACAGCCCACTACGAGCAGTACTTC; CDR3aa: CASSNGGTAHYEQYF
j_gene: TRBJ2-2; v_gene: TRBV27; d_gene: TRBD1; abundance: few; CDR3nt: TGTGCCAGCAGTTTATATTGGGGCGTGGGACAGGGTATCGGGGAGCTGTTTTTT; CDR3aa: CASSLYWGVGQGIGELFF
j_gene: TRBJ2-4; v_gene: TRBV25-1; d_gene: TRBD2; abundance: -; CDR3nt: TGTGCCAGCAGTGCAGGGTGGGAGGGAAGCATTCAGTACTTC; CDR3aa: CASSAGWEGSIQYF
j_gene: TRBJ1-3; v_gene: TRBV6-2/TRBV6-3; d_gene: -; abundance: few; CDR3nt: TGTGCCAGCAGCGGGACTGTTGGCTCTGGAAACACCATATATTTT; CDR3aa: CASSGTVGSGNTIYF
j_gene: TRBJ2-7; v_gene: TRBV12-3/TRBV12-4; d_gene: TRBD1; abundance: -; CDR3nt: TGTGCCAGCAGCCCCGACAGGGAAAACTACGAGCAGTACTTC; CDR3aa: CASSPDRENYEQYF
j_gene: TRBJ2-1; v_gene: TRBV7-3; d_gene: -; abundance: many; CDR3nt: TGTGCCAGCAGCCGTGGACAGTACAATGAGCAGTTCTTC; CDR3aa: CASSRGQYNEQFF
j_gene: TRBJ2-3; v_gene: TRBV28; d_gene: TRBD2; abundance: many; CDR3nt: TGTGCCAGTTCCTCCCTAGCGGGAGAGAGAAGGACAGATACGCAGTATTTT; CDR3aa: CASSSLAGERRTDTQYF
j_gene: TRBJ2-7; v_gene: TRBV27; d_gene: -; abundance: many; CDR3nt: TGTGCCAGCAGTGACCTTGGGAGGCGCGAGCAGTACTTC; CDR3aa: CASSDLGRREQYF
j_gene: TRBJ2-3; v_gene: TRBV30; d_gene: -; abundance: many; CDR3nt: TGTGCCTGGAAACTCGTTACCGGCAGCACAGATACGCAGTATTTT; CDR3aa: CAWKLVTGSTDTQYF
j_gene: TRBJ1-1; v_gene: TRBV10-3; d_gene: -; abundance: many; CDR3nt: TGTGCCATCGACGACGGTTCCCTGAACACTGAAGCTTTCTTT; CDR3aa: CAIDDGSLNTEAFF
j_gene: TRBJ2-2; v_gene: TRBV2; d_gene: TRBD2; abundance: many; CDR3nt: TGTGCCAGCAGTGAATTTTCGACTAGCGGTTTGAACACCGGGGAGCTGTTTTTT; CDR3aa: CASSEFSTSGLNTGELFF
j_gene: TRBJ1-1; v_gene: TRBV5-4; d_gene: -; abundance: -; CDR3nt: TGTGCCAGCAGCTTTCAAGGCGGGGCGCTAAACACTGAAGCTTTCTTT; CDR3aa: CASSFQGGALNTEAFF
j_gene: TRBJ2-3; v_gene: TRBV6-2/TRBV6-3; d_gene: TRBD1; abundance: few; CDR3nt: TGTGCCAGCCGGAGGTGGCGGACAGGAATGACAGATACGCAGTATTTT; CDR3aa: CASRRWRTGMTDTQYF
j_gene: TRBJ1-5; v_gene: TRBV24-1; d_gene: -; abundance: many; CDR3nt: TGTGCCACCAGTGATTTAGCCTGTACAGGTCGCAATCAGCCCCAGCATTTT; CDR3aa: CATSDLACTGRNQPQHF